Listed below are T cell receptor beta chains from one sample, sequenced in a study of T cell responses to AZD1222 COVID-19 vaccine. Assay: immunoSEQ multiplex PCR; the TCRdb copy retains only in-frame clones and omits some. The profile shows roughly 100,000 clones, 75% to 90% of them singletons. Sequenced material: peripheral blood, taken on day 0 of AZD1222 vaccination. The receptors here all came from an adult in good health. Each CDR3 is given with its conserved first and last residue. Each record gives: J gene, V gene, CDR3 protein.

TRBJ1-1 | TRBV10-3 | CAISVTPGARNTEAFF
TRBJ1-2 | TRBV6-4 | CASSDNGYGYTF
TRBJ1-2 | TRBV10-3 | CAISEDLGNGYTF
TRBJ1-5 | TRBV2 | CASSSGTGSNQPQHF
TRBJ1-2 | TRBV19 | CASSPHRGGGIGGYTF
TRBJ1-4 | TRBV30 | CAWTPDSTREKLFF
TRBJ1-4 | TRBV5-8 | CASSRRAVGNEKLFF
TRBJ1-3 | TRBV30 | CAWSVSSGNTIYF
TRBJ1-4 | TRBV18 | CASSPGLATNEKLFF
TRBJ2-5 | TRBV7-2 | CASSPGLAGTQETQYF
TRBJ2-5 | TRBV4-1 | CASSPPLLANQETQYF